These 23 T cell receptor beta chains were all obtained from the same sample, sequenced in a study of post-analysis software for immune sequencing data. Study results and limitations: Compared with controls, patients had more of 4 to 6 TRBV segments, including TRBV5-6, TRBV5-1 and TRBV20-1.

Each TCR beta cDNA library carried unique molecular identifiers. TCRdb reprocessed the PCR reads with MiXCR, giving one entry per CDR3 protein. In the table there are around 260,000 distinct CDR3 sequences, 36% of which are singletons. These receptors' antigens are unknown. The sequencing sample was made of blood. These receptors came from a girl between 5 and 17 years old with multiple sclerosis.

In its sample, this clonotype was seen a few times. This could be a read error, since a much larger clone is one nucleotide away. The rearrangement links TRBV6-6 to TRBJ2-6; weak D call: TRBD1 (5 bases). CDR1 is MNHNY, CDR2 SVGAGI, per germline (reference sequence). This CDR3 has 16 residues. In DNA, the CDR3 is TGTGCCAGCGCTGGGGCTGCACGGTCTGGGGCCGACGTCCTGACTTTC. It codes for CASAGAARSGADVLTF.

V is TRBV20-1 and J is TRBJ2-3; 7 nucleotides agree with TRBD2. The CDR3 has 16 amino acids. V was pared by 5 bases and J by 1 base, with 12 bases of the junction left unmatched. Germline CDR1 DFQATT, CDR2 SNEGSKA (reference sequence). The CDR3, as DNA: TGCAGTGCTTACCTCGGGGTAGCGGGCCGCACAGATACGCAGTATTTT. Its protein is CSAYLGVAGRTDTQYF.

The chain's CDR3 is CASSLVAGNTEAFF. The CDR3 DNA follows: TGTGCCAGCAGCTTAGTCGCAGGGAACACTGAAGCTTTCTTT. This sequence joins TRBV7-2 and TRBJ1-1; D unresolved. V was trimmed by 1 base and J by 1 base, leaving 7 bases between them. The length of the CDR3 is 14 residues. Germline V lookup: CDR1 SGHTA, CDR2 FQGNSA.

The V gene is TRBV2, the J gene TRBJ1-1; maybe TRBD1 (6 bases). CDR3 length: 13 residues. Germline CDR1 SNHLY, CDR2 FYNNEI. Trimming took 7 bases from V and 4 from J, leaving 13 bases between them. The CDR3 is CASTRGLGTEAFF. The CDR3 DNA is TGTGCCAGCACAAGGGGGTTGGGCACTGAAGCTTTCTTT.

Written as DNA, the CDR3 is TGCAGTGCTAGAGAAGGGGGGCGCGGGGGAGCTTTCTTT. Amino acids: CSAREGGRGGAFF. The chain combines TRBV20-1 with TRBJ1-1; D may be TRBD1 (6 bases). CDR3 length: 13 residues. Germline V lookup: CDR1 DFQATT, CDR2 SNEGSKA (reference sequence). V gave up 0 bases and J gave up 10 bases, with 15 bases separating them.

This clonotype was detected many times. The rearrangement links TRBV4-1 to TRBJ2-1; tentatively, D is TRBD2 (6 bases). The germline gives CDR1 MGHRA, CDR2 YSYEKL. With 5 bases removed from V and 8 bases from J, the gap between germline ends came to 19 bases. This CDR3 comprises 15 residues. The CDR3 here is CASSLGLATPDEQFF. The CDR3 DNA is TGCGCCAGCAGCTTGGGGCTAGCGACTCCGGATGAGCAGTTCTTC.

As regards this clonotype: Sequence at one end of the junction differs from germline and may be a read error. The rearrangement joins TRBV12-3 or TRBV12-4 to TRBJ2-1; 9 nucleotides align to TRBD2. The CDR3 is 13 amino acids. The CDR3 sequence is CASSIAGANEQFF. CDR3 coding DNA: TGTGCCAGCAGTATAGCGGGGGCGAATGAGCAGTTCTTC.

This clonotype was seen repeatedly, ten times or more. The DNA for the CDR3 is TGCAGTGCTAGAGAGATAGGGACCCAGTACTTC. Translation gives CSAREIGTQYF. The chain couples TRBV20-1 to TRBJ2-5; D gene uncertain. CDR3 size: 11 residues. CDR1 and CDR2 (germline): DFQATT, SNEGSKA (reference sequence). V lost 0 bases, J lost 7 bases, and 6 bases lay in between.

In this sample, this clonotype turned up many times. The chain combines TRBV20-1 with TRBJ2-3; 12 bases align to TRBD2. The CDR3 consists of 14 residues. The germline CDR1 and CDR2 sequences are DFQATT and SNEGSKA (reference sequence). V trimming: 4 bases; J trimming: 4 bases; junction bases outside the gene matches: 3. The CDR3 DNA is TGCAGTGCTAATCTAGCGGGAGGGGCAGATACGCAGTATTTT. It translates to CSANLAGGADTQYF.

V and J are TRBV5-1 and TRBJ1-6, with TRBD1 identical over 7 bases. The CDR3 is 13 amino acids. With 0 bases clipped from V and 9 bases from J, the junction kept 0 bases outside the gene matches. Germline assignment: CDR1 SGHRS and CDR2 YFSETQ. CDR3 DNA sequence: TGCGCCAGCAGCTTGGACAGGGGTTCACCCCTCCACTTT. Translated: CASSLDRGSPLHF.

In its sample, this clonotype was seen many times. The rearrangement links TRBV14 to TRBJ2-1, with TRBD1 identical over 7 bases. Germline-derived CDR1 and CDR2 are SGHDN and FVKESK. The CDR3 is made up of 13 amino acids. The V gene end was trimmed by 6 bases and the J gene end by 6 bases; junction bases not matched to a gene: 5. The CDR3 bases are TGTGCCAGCAGGACGACAGGGTTCAATGAGCAGTTCTTC. Translation gives CASRTTGFNEQFF.

This clonotype came up many times. This sequence joins TRBV18 and TRBJ1-5, with D perhaps matching TRBD1 (5 bases). Trimming removed 3 bases from V and 7 bases from J, with 10 bases in between. The CDR3 is 13 residues long. Germline CDR1 reads KGHSH; CDR2 reads LQKENI. The CDR3 sequence is CASSPRRGQPQHF. As DNA, the CDR3 is TGTGCCAGCTCACCTCGTCGGGGCCAGCCCCAGCATTTT.

The V gene is TRBV6-5, the J gene TRBJ2-5; TRBD2 matches 10 bases. CDR1 and CDR2 from the germline V gene are MNHEY and SVGAGI. The CDR3 runs to 16 residues. With 2 bases clipped from V and 5 bases from J, the junction kept 8 bases outside the gene matches. CDR3 sequence (DNA): TGTGCCAGCAGTTACGGTCTAGCGGGAGCGGCGGAGACCCAGTACTTC. Translated, it gives CASSYGLAGAAETQYF.

The table lists this clonotype with a few counts. This may arise from a read error, as a much more abundant clone is one base away. The V call is TRBV5-1, the J call TRBJ2-1; D is possibly TRBD2 (5 bases). CDR3 length equals 14 residues. The V end lost 4 bases, the J end lost 2 bases, and 10 bases lay between the germline ends. Germline CDR1 reads SGHRS; CDR2 reads YFSETQ. The chain's CDR3 is CASSEGGTYNEQFF. CDR3 nucleotide sequence: TGCGCCAGCAGCGAGGGTGGGACCTACAATGAGCAGTTCTTC. Full variable domain (missing parts from reference TRBV5-1 and TRBJ2-1): KAGVTQTPRYLIKTRGQQVTLSCSPISGHRSVSWYQQTPGQGLQFLFEYFSETQRNKGNFPGRFSGRQFSNSRSEMNVSTLELGDSALYLCASSEGGTYNEQFFGPGTRLTVL.

The gene calls are TRBV11-2 and TRBJ2-3; D possibly corresponds to TRBD2 (6 bases). CDR1 and CDR2 (germline): SGHAT, FQNNGV. The CDR3 consists of 16 residues. Trimming stripped 1 base from V and 5 bases from J, with 16 bases between. The CDR3: CASSLAGTPVGDTQYF. In DNA form, the CDR3 reads TGTGCCAGCAGCTTAGCCGGGACTCCGGTAGGAGATACGCAGTATTTT.

This chain connects TRBV20-1 to TRBJ2-3; D may be TRBD1 (5 bases). Germline CDR1 is DFQATT and CDR2 is SNEGSKA (reference sequence). There are 13 residues in the CDR3. V dropped 6 bases and J dropped 3 bases, with 13 bases sitting between them. The CDR3 region has the DNA TGCAGTGCCCCACAGGTATCGACAGATACGCAGTATTTT. Translating gives CSAPQVSTDTQYF.

The V call is TRBV28, the J call TRBJ2-3; either TRBD1 or TRBD2 may fit D (5 bases each). Deletions cut 1 base from V and 4 bases from J, with 18 bases between. The CDR3 contains 17 residues. Germline V CDR1 and CDR2: MDHEN, SYDVKM. The CDR3 coding sequence is TGTGCCAGCAGTTTATCGGGACCCTTGGTACGCGCAGATACGCAGTATTTT. Its translation is CASSLSGPLVRADTQYF.

This chain uses TRBV4-3 with TRBJ1-2; perhaps TRBD1 as D (5 bases). The CDR3 length is 14 residues. Germline V gene sequence: CDR1 LGHNA, CDR2 YSLEER. Trimming cost V 1 base and J 1 base, with 7 bases left between them. The CDR3 nucleotides are TGCGCCAGCAGCCAAGCGACAGTTAACTATGGCTACACCTTC. Translation: CASSQATVNYGYTF.

The CDR3 reads CASSGGPWTGGYNEQFF. CDR3 coding DNA: TGTGCCAGCAGTGGAGGCCCGTGGACGGGGGGGTACAATGAGCAGTTCTTC. The chain joins TRBV6-1 to TRBJ2-1, with 8 bases lining up with TRBD2. This CDR3 is 17 amino acids long. The V segment lost 4 bases and the J segment 4 bases; nucleotides outside the gene matches: 12. Germline V gene sequence: CDR1 MNHNS, CDR2 SASEGT.

This clonotype has at least ten counts. This chain connects TRBV28 to TRBJ2-7; maybe TRBD2 (6 bases). CDR3 length: 14 residues. The germline V gene has CDR1 MDHEN and CDR2 SYDVKM. V was pared by 2 bases and J by 3 bases, with 11 bases between. The CDR3 DNA reads as TGTGCCAGCAGTTTAGGAGGGTCTTACTACGAGCAGTACTTC. It specifies CASSLGGSYYEQYF.

CDR3 sequence: CASRQLNTEAFF. The CDR3 nucleotides read TGTGCCAGCAGACAGTTGAACACTGAAGCTTTCTTT. The rearrangement joins TRBV6-5 to TRBJ1-1; D not certain. The CDR3 extends over 12 amino acids. CDR1 MNHEY and CDR2 SVGAGI come from the germline V gene. Trimming removed 6 bases at V and 0 bases at J, with 5 bases between.

The table lists this clonotype with many counts. J is TRBJ2-2 and V is TRBV7-2; the D gene could be TRBD1 or TRBD2 (5 bases each). In germline, CDR1 is SGHTA, CDR2 FQGNSA. With 2 bases removed from V and 6 bases from J, the gap between germline ends came to 7 bases. The CDR3 is made up of 13 amino acids. This chain's CDR3 is CASSLTGPGELFF. For the CDR3, the DNA is TGTGCCAGCAGCTTAACGGGACCCGGGGAGCTGTTTTTT.

This clonotype has only one observation. One end of the junction does not line up with germline, which may come from a read error. The chain combines TRBV13 with TRBJ1-1, with 8 bases lining up with TRBD1. The CDR3 runs 13 residues. The germline V gene encodes CDR1 PRHDT and CDR2 FYEKMQ (reference sequence). The CDR3 DNA reads TGTGCCTGCAGCTTTCAGGGGGCCCCTGAAGCTTTCTTT. Its translation is CACSFQGAPEAFF.